Shown below are 3 T cell receptor beta chains from a single sample sequenced in a study of T cells in Graves' hyperthyroidism and ophthalmopathy. TCR beta CDR3 region amplification was performed from RNA transcripts. In the first-round RT-PCR of the TCR CDR3, the HTBI primer set was used. Using its own MiXCR run on the multiplex PCR reads, TCRdb lists one record per CDR3 protein. The table has 250,000 to 300,000 distinct CDR3 sequences, about 14% seen once. Sequenced: blood. The receptors here all came from a woman between 40 and 50 years old with Graves' hyperthyroidism that later progressed to Graves' ophthalmopathy.

This rearrangement joins TRBV30 to TRBJ2-7; tentatively, D is TRBD2 (5 bases). Germline values: CDR1 GTSNPN, CDR2 SVGIG (reference sequence). CDR3 size: 11 residues. Trimming pared 2 bases from V and 7 bases from J, leaving 9 bases between. This CDR3 reads CAWSILGEQYF. In nucleotides, the CDR3 is TGTGCCTGGAGTATACTAGGGGAGCAGTACTTC.

The chain recombines TRBV12-3 or TRBV12-4 with TRBJ2-1; D ambiguous. This CDR3 spans 13 amino acids. Trimming removed 4 bases at V and 9 bases at J, with 13 bases between. CDR3 in DNA: TGTGCCAGCAGTTACCACTCGTCCGGTGAGCAGTTCTTC. It encodes CASSYHSSGEQFF.

This chain links TRBV4-1 with TRBJ1-1; TRBD1 might be the D (6 bases). This CDR3 comprises 15 residues. V was cut by 1 base and J by 1 base, with 10 bases left in between. Germline assignment: CDR1 MGHRA and CDR2 YSYEKL. As DNA, the CDR3 is TGCGCCAGCAGCCAAGTAGGACAGAAGAACACTGAAGCTTTCTTT. As protein: CASSQVGQKNTEAFF.